This TCR beta chain was identified in a study of Ad26.COV2.S vaccination and SARS-CoV-2 variants. As for the study in general: Into the muscle, Ad26.COV2.S was dosed once or twice, 56 days apart. Study conclusions and caveats: The TCR breadth and depth analyses may have produced an underestimate of total T cell responses.

Data came from immunoSEQ multiplex PCR; TCRdb stores just in-frame clones and leaves some out. The table shows about 350,000 clones, with 70% to 90% occurring only once. Germline CDR1 reads MGHRA; CDR2 reads YSYEKL. After removal of 0 bases from V and 0 bases from J, the junction contained 5 bases not matched to a gene. This CDR3 contains 17 residues. Sample treatment: roughly 20 received Ad26.COV2.S at low or high dose, single or two shots; roughly 5 received placebo; per-sample allocation not given. Sampling took place 63 days after the first vaccine or placebo injection. Its platform was an Ad26 vector, and its expressed antigen was Wuhan-strain SARS-CoV-2 spike. Of note for this clone: Its antigen is still unknown.

The sample here was peripheral blood, taken in a trial of Ad26.COV2.S vaccine versus placebo. This chain links TRBV4-1 with TRBJ2-5, with TRBD2 identical over 9 bases. The source is a person between 18 and 65 years old who received the Ad26.COV2.S COVID-19 vaccine or a placebo. CDR3 protein: CASSQDDSGRNQETQYF. As DNA, the CDR3 is TGCGCCAGCAGCCAAGACGACAGCGGGAGGAACCAAGAGACCCAGTACTTC.